Listed below are T cell receptor beta chains from one sample, sequenced in a study of response to subunit inactivated influenza vaccine. TCRdb ran MiXCR on the RT-PCR reads and lists one entry per CDR3 protein. The sample lists a few hundred thousand distinct CDR3 sequences, 21% occurring once. The input for sequencing was PBMCs from blood, taken 21 months after vaccination. The receptor set was obtained from a man aged 45 to 70 who received an inactivated influenza vaccine. CDR3s include the opening cysteine and the closing phenylalanine or tryptophan. Each record gives: J gene, clone size, V gene, D gene, CDR3 protein, CDR3 DNA. The D gene is left open where the match is weak. Clone size is stated in some rows and not others, as once, few, many or a class when expanded.

TRBJ2-1 | - | TRBV24-1 | TRBD2 | CATSDFVAGSYNEQFF | TGTGCCACCAGTGATTTTGTAGCGGGCTCCTACAATGAGCAGTTCTTC
TRBJ2-3 | many | TRBV15 | TRBD2 | CATSSTPGLASTDTQYF | TGTGCCACCAGCAGTACCCCGGGACTAGCGAGCACAGATACGCAGTATTTT
TRBJ1-5 | many | TRBV10-2 | TRBD1 | CASSESGTGSNQPQHF | TGCGCCAGCAGTGAGTCGGGGACAGGGAGCAATCAGCCCCAGCATTTT
TRBJ2-3 | few | TRBV6-1 | - | CASKGGATDTQYF | TGTGCCAGCAAGGGGGGGGCCACAGATACGCAGTATTTT
TRBJ1-2 | few | TRBV20-1 | - | CSAWDPNYGYTF | TGCAGTGCTTGGGACCCTAACTATGGCTACACCTTC
TRBJ2-3 | few | TRBV4-2 | - | CASSQSGFSTDTQYF | TGTGCCAGCAGCCAATCAGGGTTTAGCACAGATACGCAGTATTTT
TRBJ1-2 | many | TRBV12-3/TRBV12-4 | - | CASSLGQGTYGYTF | TGTGCCAGCAGTTTAGGGCAGGGGACCTATGGCTACACCTTC
TRBJ1-4 | many | TRBV12-3/TRBV12-4 | - | CASSRTNEKLFF | TGTGCCAGCAGTCGTACTAATGAAAAACTGTTTTTT
TRBJ2-1 | few | TRBV20-1 | TRBD2 | CSAKPRDYMNNEQFF | TGCAGTGCTAAACCACGGGACTATATGAACAATGAGCAGTTCTTC
TRBJ1-5 | - | TRBV20-1 | - | CSAQNSNQPQHF | TGCAGTGCCCAGAATAGCAATCAGCCCCAGCATTTT
TRBJ2-7 | - | TRBV29-1 | - | CSVKPNSYEQYF | TGCAGCGTTAAACCTAACAGCTACGAGCAGTACTTC
TRBJ1-5 | - | TRBV2 | - | CASKVGSSNQPQHF | TGTGCCAGCAAAGTGGGCTCGAGCAATCAGCCCCAGCATTTT
TRBJ2-7 | - | TRBV5-1 | TRBD1 | CASSLGQGSGREQYF | TGCGCCAGCAGCTTGGGACAGGGAAGTGGTCGCGAGCAGTACTTC
TRBJ2-1 | few | TRBV28 | - | CASSLQVQNNEQFF | TGTGCCAGCAGTTTACAGGTACAGAACAATGAGCAGTTCTTC
TRBJ1-5 | many | TRBV20-1 | - | CSARSGAGNQPQHF | TGCAGTGCTAGATCAGGGGCGGGCAATCAGCCCCAGCATTTT
TRBJ1-2 | few | TRBV4-2 | - | CASSQNQGPYYGYTF | TGTGCCAGCAGCCAAAATCAGGGACCCTACTATGGCTACACCTTC
TRBJ1-6 | few | TRBV7-9 | TRBD1 | CASSNPGQGFSNSPLHF | TGTGCCAGCAGCAATCCGGGACAGGGTTTCAGTAATTCACCCCTCCACTTT
TRBJ2-1 | - | TRBV29-1 | TRBD2 | CSVEGLAGGSSYNEQFF | TGCAGCGTGGAGGGACTAGCGGGAGGAAGCTCCTACAATGAGCAGTTCTTC
TRBJ2-5 | - | TRBV11-2 | - | CASSQIQGQETQYF | TGTGCCAGCAGCCAAATCCAGGGGCAGGAGACCCAGTACTTC
TRBJ1-1 | few | TRBV5-4 | - | CASSLGLHTEAFF | TGTGCCAGCAGCTTGGGGTTACACACTGAAGCTTTCTTT
TRBJ1-1 | few | TRBV29-1 | - | CSVENQRTVNTEAFF | TGCAGCGTTGAAAATCAAAGGACAGTAAACACTGAAGCTTTCTTT
TRBJ2-2 | - | TRBV3-1 | TRBD1 | CASSLTGVTGELFF | TGTGCCAGCAGCTTAACAGGGGTAACCGGGGAGCTGTTTTTT
TRBJ2-7 | - | TRBV2 | TRBD2 | CASSVRLAVYEQYF | TGTGCCAGCAGTGTGCGGCTAGCGGTCTACGAGCAGTACTTC
TRBJ1-1 | many | TRBV12-3/TRBV12-4 | - | CASTRPTRVNTEAFF | TGTGCCAGCACCCGCCCGACCCGGGTGAACACTGAAGCTTTCTTT
TRBJ1-6 | many | TRBV9 | - | CASSSGVRYSPLHF | TGTGCCAGCAGCTCCGGGGTCCGATATTCACCCCTCCACTTT
TRBJ2-7 | few | TRBV4-3 | TRBD1 | CASSQDPTGGWYEQYF | TGCGCCAGCAGCCAAGATCCGACAGGGGGCTGGTACGAGCAGTACTTC
TRBJ1-4 | few | TRBV2 | - | CASSEEGLRATNEKLFF | TGTGCCAGCAGTGAGGAGGGATTGCGTGCAACTAATGAAAAACTGTTTTTT
TRBJ2-1 | few | TRBV13 | - | CASSSYGRRSDEQFF | TGTGCCAGCAGCTCATACGGGAGACGGAGTGATGAGCAGTTCTTC
TRBJ2-3 | - | TRBV12-3/TRBV12-4 | - | CASSLPQGTDTQYF | TGTGCCAGCAGTTTACCGCAGGGCACAGATACGCAGTATTTT
TRBJ2-7 | - | TRBV29-1 | TRBD2 | CSVDDFTSGGDYEQYF | TGCAGCGTAGACGACTTCACTAGCGGGGGGGACTACGAGCAGTACTTC
TRBJ1-5 | few | TRBV6-2/TRBV6-3 | - | CASSYHGRGSNQPQHF | TGTGCCAGCAGTTACCATGGCAGGGGCAGCAATCAGCCCCAGCATTTT
TRBJ2-7 | few | TRBV3-1 | TRBD2 | CATAPTLAGVEQYF | TGTGCCACCGCTCCCACACTAGCGGGGGTAGAGCAGTACTTC
TRBJ2-7 | - | TRBV5-1 | - | CASSSGTLTYEQYF | TGCGCCAGCAGTTCCGGGACGCTAACCTACGAGCAGTACTTC
TRBJ1-5 | once | TRBV11-2 | - | CASSLSGRIQPQHF | TGTGCCAGCAGCTTATCGGGCAGAATTCAGCCCCAGCATTTT
TRBJ2-7 | - | TRBV4-3 | - | CASSQAVAYEQYF | TGCGCCAGCAGCCAAGCGGTGGCCTACGAGCAGTACTTC
TRBJ2-5 | - | TRBV5-1 | TRBD2 | CASSSAGLAGRETQYF | TGCGCCAGCAGCTCCGCTGGACTAGCGGGAAGGGAGACCCAGTACTTC
TRBJ1-1 | few | TRBV7-2 | - | CASSLWLGTEAFF | TGTGCCAGCAGCTTATGGCTGGGTACTGAAGCTTTCTTT
TRBJ1-3 | few | TRBV7-6 | - | CASSLGWGNTIYF | TGTGCCAGCAGCTTAGGGTGGGGAAACACCATATATTTT
TRBJ2-5 | few | TRBV29-1 | - | CSAKTSWETQYF | TGCAGCGCCAAGACTAGTTGGGAGACCCAGTACTTC
TRBJ1-3 | few | TRBV6-2/TRBV6-3 | TRBD1 | CASRSDRGAGNTIYF | TGTGCCAGCAGAAGCGACAGGGGTGCCGGAAACACCATATATTTT
TRBJ1-1 | - | TRBV13 | TRBD1 | CASSDLRGLAEAFF | TGTGCCAGCAGCGACCTCAGGGGGCTCGCTGAAGCTTTCTTT
TRBJ2-6 | many | TRBV11-2 | - | CASSLGRSGANVLTF | TGTGCCAGCAGCTTAGGACGGTCCGGGGCCAACGTCCTGACTTTC
TRBJ2-7 | many | TRBV3-1 | TRBD2 | CASSQVLAGVKEQYF | TGTGCCAGCAGCCAAGTGCTAGCGGGAGTAAAGGAGCAGTACTTC